This TCR beta chain stems from a study of cytomegalovirus exposure and HLA in healthy donors. CDR1 GTSNPN and CDR2 SVGIG come from the germline V gene (reference sequence). This CDR3 region has 13 residues. Trimming left V 3 bases short and J 4 bases short, with 12 bases between. Use of 60 Vbeta and 13 Jbeta primers characterized the PCR. Sequenced by immunoSEQ multiplex PCR; TCRdb stores in-frame clones only, minus some. The sample carries about 200,000 clones, more than 70% recorded once. General observations from the study: A missense DCLRE1C variant was associated with V- and J-gene trimming of TCR beta chains in a later analysis, and an independent cohort replicated the association. Reportedly, diagnosis of cytomegalovirus status by the classifier showed high specificity and sensitivity. Highly shared sequence variants in one cluster were likely a sequencing artifact. The study recorded 160 or so TCR beta chains that were cytomegalovirus-associated.

Concerning this clone: The antigen is undetermined.

The sample was PBMCs. The TCR was taken from a middle-aged man in good health and CMV-seropositive. The rearrangement links TRBV30 to TRBJ1-2, with a possible D match to TRBD1 (6 bases). The CDR3 loop reads CAWSEQGIYGYTF. DNA for the CDR3: TGTGCCTGGAGCGAACAGGGAATCTATGGCTACACCTTC. Using reference TRBV30 and TRBJ1-2 for the parts outside the CDR3, the full variable domain is SQTIHQWPATLVQPVGSPLSLECTVEGTSNPNLYWYRQAAGRGLQLLFYSVGIGQISSEVPQNLSASRPQDRQFILSSKKLLLSDSGFYLCAWSEQGIYGYTFGSGTRLTVV.